The 21 T cell receptor beta chains in this list originate from one sample, sequenced in a study of prognosis after radiotherapy for stage I lung cancer. Using two-round multiplex PCR, the authors amplified TCR beta CDR3 from genomic DNA. It was primers specific to each TRBV and TRBJ gene that first-round PCR used. TCRdb re-called the multiplex PCR reads with MiXCR, one entry per CDR3 protein. The sample comprises nearly 35,000 distinct CDR3 sequences, approximately 36% of which are singletons, and 16% rests with the top ten. The input for sequencing was PBMCs, taken before or after stereotactic body radiation therapy (not recorded which). The receptor source for this set is a donor over 45 with non-small cell lung cancer.

In this sample, this clonotype turned up many times. The genes are TRBV5-4 and TRBJ1-1, with 8 nucleotides matching TRBD1. In germline, CDR1 is SGHNT, CDR2 YYREEE (reference sequence). V was pared by 4 bases and J by 1 base, with 9 bases of the junction left unmatched. The length of the CDR3 is 16 residues. The CDR3, as DNA: TGTGCCAGCAGCCCCCGGACAGGGCTGTGGAACACTGAAGCTTTCTTT. Its translation: CASSPRTGLWNTEAFF.

This clonotype was counted many times. V and J are TRBV2 and TRBJ2-2, with TRBD2 matching 9 bases. The junction had 13 bases not matched to a gene; V was cut back by 7 bases and J by 4 bases. In germline, CDR1 is SNHLY, CDR2 FYNNEI. The CDR3 extends over 17 amino acids. The CDR3: CASTLKGAGGTTGELFF. DNA of the CDR3: TGTGCCAGCACCTTAAAGGGGGCGGGAGGGACCACCGGGGAGCTGTTTTTT.

This clonotype was detected many times. The V and J genes are TRBV7-9 and TRBJ2-1; D is uncertain. CDR3 length: 12 amino acids. V was cut by 3 bases and J by 4 bases, with 4 bases left in between. Germline V gives CDR1 SEHNR, CDR2 FQNEAQ (reference sequence). The CDR3 spells CASSLGYNEQFF. CDR3 nucleotides: TGTGCCAGCAGCTTGGGGTACAATGAGCAGTTCTTC.

This clonotype occurred once. This may stem from a read error, because a much larger clone lies one nucleotide away. V and J are TRBV6-5 and TRBJ2-2, with D possibly TRBD2 on 6 matching bases. The CDR3 runs to 15 residues. Germline-derived CDR1 and CDR2 are MNHEY and SVGAGI. The CDR3 region has the DNA TGTGCCAGCAGTTACTCCAAGGGACTCACCTGGGAGCTGTTTTTT. As protein: CASSYSKGLTWELFF.

Many counts were recorded for this clonotype. This chain joins TRBV19 and TRBJ2-6; D remains ambiguous. The V end lost 6 bases, the J end lost 0 bases, and 9 bases lay between the germline ends. This CDR3 contains 15 residues. CDR1 LNHDA and CDR2 SQIVND come from the germline V gene (reference sequence). This chain's CDR3 is CASRSLVSGANVLTF. The DNA of the CDR3 is TGTGCCAGTAGATCCCTGGTCTCTGGGGCCAACGTCCTGACTTTC.

This clonotype has a count of ten or more. The chain is built from TRBV30 and TRBJ1-3; TRBD1 is a possible D gene (5 bases). The CDR3 covers 17 residues. The germline V and J ends were trimmed by 0 bases and 0 bases, with 15 bases remaining between them. Germline V gene data show CDR1 as GTSNPN and CDR2 as SVGIG (reference sequence). CDR3 bases: TGTGCCTGGAGTGTAGGGGCCGGGGGAGCCTCTGGAAACACCATATATTTT. Translating it yields CAWSVGAGGASGNTIYF.

This clonotype was detected many times. The chain joins TRBV6-6 to TRBJ1-5, with 7 bases aligning to TRBD1. The CDR3 contains 19 residues. V shed 0 bases, J shed 0 bases, and the junction held 11 bases outside the gene matches. Germline V lookup: CDR1 MNHNY, CDR2 SVGAGI (reference sequence). The CDR3 bases are TGTGCCAGCAGTTACTCGATACAGGGGCCATATCTTAGCAATCAGCCCCAGCATTTT. Its protein product is CASSYSIQGPYLSNQPQHF.

The sample holds many counts of this clonotype. The CDR3 spells CATSRGGGSSGNTIYF. Written as DNA, the CDR3 is TGTGCCACCAGCAGAGGAGGGGGCTCCTCTGGAAACACCATATATTTT. The rearrangement links TRBV15 to TRBJ1-3, with TRBD1 matching 7 bases. The CDR3 contains 16 residues. Germline V gives CDR1 LNHNV, CDR2 YYDKDF (reference sequence). Trimming took 1 base from V and 0 from J; bases not matched to a gene: 3.

This clonotype is a singleton in its sample. Just one base apart from a much larger clone, this may be a read error. The CDR3 sequence: CASSLASSSYEQYF. The CDR3, as DNA: TGTGCCAGCAGCTTGGCCTCGAGCTCCTACGAGCAGTACTTC. This rearrangement joins TRBV5-6 to TRBJ2-7; D call uncertain. V shed 0 bases and J shed 0 bases, with 7 bases lying between them. Germline CDR1 reads SGHDT; CDR2 reads YYEEEE. This CDR3 comprises 14 residues.

V gene TRBV4-1 combines with J gene TRBJ2-2, with TRBD2 matching over 7 bases. The CDR3 totals 17 residues. Germline trimming cut 4 bases from V and 2 bases from J; bases unmatched to any gene: 10. CDR1 is MGHRA, CDR2 YSYEKL, per germline. Here the CDR3 DNA reads TGCGCCAGCAGCCTGCCCGGGTGGGGGGGAAACACCGGGGAGCTGTTTTTT. It yields the protein CASSLPGWGGNTGELFF.

This clonotype was seen ten or more times. Possible read error: a much larger clone is one base away. The chain employs TRBV6-1 and TRBJ2-7; 7 nucleotides align to TRBD1. CDR3 length: 14 residues. Germline V gene lookup returns CDR1 MNHNS and CDR2 SASEGT. V shed 4 bases and J 3 bases; nucleotides not matched to a gene: 6. The CDR3 DNA reads TGTGCCAGCAGTGGAGGGGGACAGCTCTACGAGCAGTACTTC. Encoded protein: CASSGGGQLYEQYF.

The chain employs TRBV28 and TRBJ2-1; unclear D gene. Per the germline V gene, CDR1 is MDHEN and CDR2 is SYDVKM. V was cut by 5 bases and J by 5 bases, with 7 bases left in between. The CDR3 totals 12 residues. The CDR3: CASSLTHNEQFF. For the CDR3, the DNA is TGTGCCAGCAGTCTGACCCACAATGAGCAGTTCTTC.

The sample holds many counts of this clonotype. The chain is built from TRBV19 and TRBJ2-2, with 7 bases that match TRBD1. With 6 bases clipped from V and 0 bases from J, the junction kept 7 bases outside the gene matches. The length of the CDR3 is 16 residues. The germline V gene has CDR1 LNHDA and CDR2 SQIVND (reference sequence). This chain's CDR3 is CASSPWDSPNTGELFF. For the CDR3, the DNA is TGTGCCAGTAGCCCCTGGGACAGTCCGAACACCGGGGAGCTGTTTTTT.

This clonotype occurred many times. This rearrangement joins TRBV5-1 to TRBJ1-1; TRBD1 matches at 9 bases. Germline lookup yields CDR1 SGHRS and CDR2 YFSETQ. This CDR3 has 16 amino acids. The trim removed 4 bases at V and 3 bases at J, leaving 10 bases unmatched. For the CDR3, the DNA is TGCGCCAGCAGCCTAGATCGACAGGGGGTAGACACTGAAGCTTTCTTT. Protein sequence: CASSLDRQGVDTEAFF.

The CDR3 spells CASCEGTGGLNSPLHF. CDR3 DNA sequence: TGTGCCAGCTGCGAAGGAACAGGGGGTTTAAATTCACCCCTCCACTTT. V gene TRBV12-3 or TRBV12-4 combines with J gene TRBJ1-6; 8 positions agree with TRBD1. J was trimmed by 7 bases and V by 8 bases; bases with no gene match: 13. This CDR3 region has 16 residues.

This clonotype was seen repeatedly, ten times or more. V is TRBV5-1 and J is TRBJ2-5; 8 bases align to TRBD1. The CDR3 consists of 16 residues. Germline V gene data show CDR1 as SGHRS and CDR2 as YFSETQ. The V segment lost 5 bases and the J segment 4 bases; nucleotides outside the gene matches: 13. CDR3 nucleotide sequence: TGCGCCAGCAGTGTGCAACCCAGGGGGCGAGGAGAGACCCAGTACTTC. Its translation: CASSVQPRGRGETQYF. The full variable domain, rest sourced from reference TRBV5-1 and TRBJ2-5, is KAGVTQTPRYLIKTRGQQVTLSCSPISGHRSVSWYQQTPGQGLQFLFEYFSETQRNKGNFPGRFSGRQFSNSRSEMNVSTLELGDSALYLCASSVQPRGRGETQYFGPGTRLLVL.

This clonotype showed up many times. V and J are TRBV20-1 and TRBJ2-7, with 11 bases matching TRBD1. The germline V gene encodes CDR1 DFQATT and CDR2 SNEGSKA (reference sequence). The CDR3 sequence is 15 residues long. With 7 bases clipped from V and 5 bases from J, the junction kept 13 bases outside the gene matches. CDR3 in amino acids: CSVRRSGTGGNEQYF. CDR3 in DNA: TGCAGTGTCAGGAGATCAGGGACAGGGGGTAACGAGCAGTACTTC.

On this clonotype itself: The junction does not match germline at one end; this may be a read error. The chain couples TRBV5-1 to TRBJ1-3, with D perhaps matching TRBD1 (6 bases). This CDR3 spans 14 amino acids. Germline values: CDR1 SGHRS, CDR2 YFSETQ. CDR3: CAIRDTASGNIIYF. In nucleotides, the CDR3 is TGCGCCATCCGGGACACTGCGTCTGGAAACATCATATATTTT.

This clonotype has a count of ten or more. The chain is built from TRBV28 and TRBJ2-7, with TRBD2 matching over 8 bases. Per germline, CDR1 MDHEN and CDR2 SYDVKM. This CDR3 is 15 amino acids long. J gave up 4 bases and V 4 bases, and 9 bases lay outside the gene matches. CDR3 protein: CASSSISGSRYEQYF. The CDR3 coding sequence is TGTGCCAGCAGTTCTATAAGCGGGAGTAGGTACGAGCAGTACTTC.

This clonotype was recorded many times. This rearrangement joins TRBV30 to TRBJ1-5; D is perhaps TRBD1 (5 bases). V shed 3 bases and J shed 5 bases, with 11 bases lying between them. The length of the CDR3 is 13 residues. Looked up from germline, CDR1 is GTSNPN and CDR2 is SVGIG (reference sequence). CDR3 nucleotides: TGTGCCTGGAGAGACAGTCAGCATCAGCCCCAGCATTTT. Amino acids: CAWRDSQHQPQHF.

This chain uses TRBV5-6 with TRBJ1-1, with TRBD1 matching 8 bases. Germline loops: CDR1 SGHDT, CDR2 YYEEEE. This CDR3 is built from 14 residues. The trim removed 4 bases at V and 11 bases at J, leaving 13 bases unmatched. The CDR3 protein is CASSARQGWGSAFF. The CDR3 DNA follows: TGTGCCAGCAGCGCAAGACAGGGGTGGGGGTCGGCTTTCTTT.